The entry below describes one TCR beta chain. Its antigen is currently not known. No base-level quality is on record; no much larger clone is a single base apart. Libraries were built with PCR. DNA from cultured CD4+ T cells underwent TCR sequencing with the Oncomine TCR Beta short-read assay at the Johns Hopkins FTIC core. The QIAamp micro DNA kit was used to extract genomic DNA from the cultured CD4+ T cells. Oncomine TCR Beta libraries from cultured CD4+ T cells were pooled with unique dual indexes and sequenced on an Illumina iSeq 100. The paper's data handling went like this. Non-productive sequences were filtered out, and CDR3s that did not start with C, did not end with F or W, or were shorter than 7 amino acids were discarded. The MANAFEST web application identified antigen-specific clonotypes by comparing peptide-stimulated wells against reference wells and other culture wells. An FDR below 0.05, an odds ratio above 5, and a productive frequency above 0.1% in at least two of three replicate wells were required for clones to be considered positive. Cross-reactive clonotypes were defined as significantly expanded in both SARS-CoV-2 spike wells and at least one common cold coronavirus spike condition. Using R version 3.6.1, CDR3 homology was evaluated through Levenshtein distances (stringdist) along with unrooted phylogenetic trees (ape). TCRdb handled the public reads itself, with Q25 trimming in fastp and clone calling in MiXCR, and kept productive beta chains. Rows with one shared CDR3 protein collapse into an entry with the most common genes and DNA. TCRdb's processing, not the authors' own work, is the source of the V and J calls. For this sample the table gives about 11,000 distinct CDR3 sequences, of which about 74% were detected only once. Clones ranked in the top ten supply approximately 11% of the sample.

In the germline V gene, CDR1 corresponds to SNHLY and CDR2 to FYNNEI. At the junction V is shortened by 3 bases and J by 7 bases; bases outside the gene matches: 7. The CDR3 measures 14 amino acids from cysteine to phenylalanine. The DNA shown is the 42-base CDR3, in frame from base 1. The sample comes from a study of vaccination and CD4 T cells after COVID-19 (dated by TCRdb to 2022 to 2024). For context, the study as a whole: Convalescent patients had a positive SARS-CoV-2 result on nasal swab PCR, and of these patients, nine had mild disease and one had severe disease. Culture stimuli were overlapping spike peptide pools from SARS-CoV-2 and from the common cold coronaviruses HCoV-NL63, HCoV-OC43 and HCoV-229E. Post-vaccine blood samples were taken a median of about 77 days after the second vaccine dose, with a range of 14 to 241 days. Each participant got two doses of either the Pfizer-BioNTech BNT162b2 vaccine (n=8) or the Moderna mRNA-1273 vaccine (n=2). In the convalescent cohort there were six males and four females, among whom were two Hispanic individuals, seven Caucasians, two Asians and one multiracial person. Post-COVID blood samples from convalescent patients were collected a median of about 100 days after diagnosis, with a range of roughly 35 to 170 days. In some eleven COVID-19 convalescent patients and a few infection-naive healthy vaccine recipients, researchers compared the spike-specific CD4+ TCR repertoire from before mRNA vaccination with the repertoire from after. In control cultures, a CEFX viral epitope pool was used as positive control, an HIV-1 Nef peptide pool was used as negative control, or no peptide was added. Findings and caveats that apply to the study as a whole: The study included relatively few convalescent patients and did not analyze early timepoints after natural infection. In convalescent patients, a median around 86% of post-vaccine SARS-CoV-2-reactive clones were detected only after vaccination, and vaccine-specific priming was suggested by this finding. An increase in the median number of SARS-CoV-2-reactive clonotypes from 20 to 25 after infection to roughly 38 after vaccination was observed, but the change was not found to be significant. Nearly all vaccine-specific clones in convalescent patients (304 of 307) were mono-reactive for SARS-CoV-2 spike rather than cross-reactive with common cold coronaviruses.

The meaning of the sample's treatment or condition label: approximately nine-day PBMC culture with coronavirus spike peptide pools or control peptides (ViraFEST assay). The ViraFEST assay was used in the study, in which antigen-specific T cells were expanded with peptide pools and expanded clonotypes were subsequently identified by TCR sequencing. The convalescent patients' positive SARS-CoV-2 PCR tests fell between March and December 2020, which was before the Alpha, Beta and Delta variants emerged in the United States. Each well held 1.5 million to 2.5 million PBMCs cultured with roughly 9.2 ug/ml peptide pools in IMDM containing approximately 4.8% human AB serum and roughly 10 IU/ml IL-2. Half of the culture medium was replaced with fresh IL-2-containing medium on days 3 and 7. After roughly 11 days of culture, CD4+ T cells were isolated by negative selection with the EasySep CD4+ T cell isolation kit. PBMCs were separated from whole blood using Ficoll-Paque Plus gradient centrifugation and then either used fresh or cryopreserved at -140C. In general, triplicate wells were set up for every culture condition.

The sequenced sample was CD4+ T cells from blood, cultured in vitro. The clonotype comes from a human donor who had recovered from COVID-19. This sequence uses TRBV2 and TRBJ2-7, with TRBD1 identical over 9 junction bases. The nucleotide sequence is given as TGTGCCAGCAGTGACCGGACAGGGGCAGGTGAGCAGTACTTC. Its coded protein is CASSDRTGAGEQYF.